One and the same sample provided the 15 T cell receptor beta chains below, sequenced in a study of T-cell memory formation after mild COVID-19. TCRdb analysed the 5' RACE reads with MiXCR anew, one entry per CDR3 protein. This sample yields about 90,000 distinct CDR3 sequences, of which about 15% are seen a single time; about two fifths belongs to the top ten. Sequencing was performed on PBMCs or a T cell subset sorted from them (not recorded which). The receptors come from a man between 18 and 29 years old who had mild COVID-19 (a few samples of this study predate the infection). Cell type and time point are not known.

This clonotype has a handful of counts. The chain joins TRBV4-3 to TRBJ1-1; the match to TRBD1 covers 9 bases. Unmatched junction bases numbered 4, after V lost 4 bases and J lost 4 bases. Germline V gives CDR1 LGHNA, CDR2 YSLEER. The CDR3 sequence is 14 residues long. In DNA form, the CDR3 reads TGCGCCAGCAGCCCGGGGACAGGGTTCACTGAAGCTTTCTTT. It yields the protein CASSPGTGFTEAFF.

Concerning this clonotype: Germline and junction disagree at one end, which may indicate a read error. The chain is built from TRBV4-2 and TRBJ2-7; D perhaps matches TRBD1 (5 bases). Germline values: CDR1 LGHNA, CDR2 YNFKEQ. The CDR3 spans 16 residues. DNA for the CDR3: TGTGCCAGCGGCCAAGAAGGGGCTACGAGCTCCTACGAGCAGTACTTC. Amino acids: CASGQEGATSSYEQYF.

This clonotype has only a few counts. The chain carries TRBV20-1 and TRBJ1-3; TRBD1 is a possible D gene (5 bases). Deletions cut 5 bases from V and 0 bases from J, with 11 bases between. This CDR3 spans 14 amino acids. Germline CDR1 is DFQATT and CDR2 is SNEGSKA (reference sequence). This CDR3 reads CSAEWQGSGNTIYF. In DNA form, the CDR3 reads TGCAGTGCTGAGTGGCAGGGCTCTGGAAACACCATATATTTT.

The rearrangement uses TRBV12-3 or TRBV12-4 and TRBJ2-5, with D unclear. Trimming took off 1 base at V and 5 bases at J, with 8 bases between the two ends. CDR3 length: 13 residues. The CDR3 protein is CASSLEVSETQYF. DNA of the CDR3: TGTGCCAGCAGTTTAGAGGTATCGGAGACCCAGTACTTC.

The V and J genes are TRBV2 and TRBJ1-1, with D possibly being TRBD1 (5 bases). Germline CDR1 SNHLY, CDR2 FYNNEI. CDR3 length equals 13 residues. V gave up 3 bases and J gave up 7 bases, with 12 bases separating them. This chain's CDR3 is CASSESWGLEAFF. CDR3 coding DNA: TGTGCCAGCAGTGAGTCGTGGGGCCTTGAAGCTTTCTTT.

The V call is TRBV5-6, the J call TRBJ2-7, with D possibly TRBD2 on 6 matching bases. This CDR3 region has 15 residues. Germline V CDR1 and CDR2: SGHDT, YYEEEE. Trimming cost V 4 bases and J 2 bases, with 16 bases left between them. In DNA form, the CDR3 reads TGTGCCAGCAGCCCCAGGGACTTCCCCCCCTACGAGCAGTACGTC. Residues: CASSPRDFPPYEQYV.

This clonotype has more than one count but fewer than ten. This chain joins TRBV29-1 and TRBJ2-1; 8 nucleotides line up with TRBD2. The CDR3 runs to 13 residues. V gave up 6 bases and J gave up 6 bases; unmatched junction bases: 7. Germline V gives CDR1 SQVTM, CDR2 ANQGSEA. This CDR3 is CSVGGDSGNEQFF. In nucleotides, the CDR3 is TGCAGCGTCGGGGGGGACTCGGGCAATGAGCAGTTCTTC.

The V and J genes are TRBV4-1 and TRBJ1-2; D might be TRBD1 (6 bases). Germline assignment: CDR1 MGHRA and CDR2 YSYEKL. V gave up 3 bases and J gave up 3 bases, with 11 bases separating them. The length of the CDR3 is 14 residues. The CDR3 loop reads CASSQARGYYGYTF. The CDR3 region has the DNA TGCGCCAGCAGCCAGGCCAGGGGTTACTATGGCTACACCTTC.

V usage is TRBV7-4 and J usage is TRBJ2-7; D is possibly TRBD1 (6 bases). This CDR3 comprises 16 residues. CDR1 and CDR2 (germline): SGHVT, SQSDAQ. The V and J ends lost 2 bases and 2 bases respectively, with 16 bases between them. CDR3 nucleotide sequence: TGTGCCAGCAGCTTAAAAGGGCGGACAGCCGCCTACGAGCAGTACGTC. The encoded protein is CASSLKGRTAAYEQYV.

Only a few counts were recorded for this clonotype. The rearrangement joins TRBV28 to TRBJ2-4, with D maybe TRBD1 (5 bases). This CDR3 contains 16 residues. Germline V lookup: CDR1 MDHEN, CDR2 SYDVKM. V lost 6 bases and J 0 bases, leaving 15 bases between the germline ends. CDR3 residues: CASSLRQILAKNIQYF. For the CDR3, the DNA is TGTGCCAGCAGCCTCAGACAGATTCTAGCCAAAAACATTCAGTACTTC.

This rearrangement joins TRBV5-6 to TRBJ2-7; a possible D gene is TRBD2 (7 bases). The ends were cut back, 4 bases at V and 4 bases at J, with 21 bases in the middle. The CDR3 length is 16 residues. Germline assignment: CDR1 SGHDT and CDR2 YYEEEE. The CDR3 protein is CASSRRRGQLRYEQYV. The CDR3 DNA reads TGTGCCAGCAGCCGTAGGCGGGGGCAACTTAGGTACGAGCAGTACGTC.

This clonotype was seen a handful of times. The chain is built from TRBV4-2 and TRBJ1-2, with 8 positions matching TRBD1. V trimming: 0 bases; J trimming: 4 bases; junction bases outside the gene matches: 4. Germline CDR1 and CDR2: LGHNA and YNFKEQ. CDR3 length: 15 amino acids. The CDR3 sequence: CASSQETGVIYGYTF. CDR3 bases: TGTGCCAGCAGCCAAGAGACAGGGGTCATCTATGGCTACACCTTC.

This chain connects TRBV20-1 to TRBJ1-5, with D possibly TRBD1 on 6 matching bases. The CDR3 has 14 amino acids. V was clipped by 3 bases and J by 4 bases, with 13 bases between them. Germline CDR1 is DFQATT and CDR2 is SNEGSKA (reference sequence). CDR3 nucleotide sequence: TGCAGTGCTAGTCCTTACAGGGAGAATCAGCCCCAGCATTTT. Amino acids: CSASPYRENQPQHF.

This clonotype occurred many times. The chain recombines TRBV4-3 with TRBJ1-1; no clear D. The germline gives CDR1 LGHNA, CDR2 YSLEER. This CDR3 is built from 13 residues. The V end was cut by 6 bases, the J end by 0 bases, with 8 bases between. CDR3 residues: CASRLQLNTEAFF. CDR3 coding DNA: TGCGCCAGCAGGCTACAACTGAACACTGAAGCTTTCTTT.

This clonotype was counted between two and nine times. This chain uses TRBV6-1 with TRBJ2-7; weak D call: TRBD1 (6 bases). The CDR3 sequence is 12 residues long. From germline, CDR1 is MNHNS and CDR2 SASEGT. V was clipped by 7 bases and J by 3 bases, with 10 bases between them. The CDR3 DNA is TGTGCCAGCACTATGGACAGCTACGAGCAGTACTTC. Translating gives CASTMDSYEQYF.